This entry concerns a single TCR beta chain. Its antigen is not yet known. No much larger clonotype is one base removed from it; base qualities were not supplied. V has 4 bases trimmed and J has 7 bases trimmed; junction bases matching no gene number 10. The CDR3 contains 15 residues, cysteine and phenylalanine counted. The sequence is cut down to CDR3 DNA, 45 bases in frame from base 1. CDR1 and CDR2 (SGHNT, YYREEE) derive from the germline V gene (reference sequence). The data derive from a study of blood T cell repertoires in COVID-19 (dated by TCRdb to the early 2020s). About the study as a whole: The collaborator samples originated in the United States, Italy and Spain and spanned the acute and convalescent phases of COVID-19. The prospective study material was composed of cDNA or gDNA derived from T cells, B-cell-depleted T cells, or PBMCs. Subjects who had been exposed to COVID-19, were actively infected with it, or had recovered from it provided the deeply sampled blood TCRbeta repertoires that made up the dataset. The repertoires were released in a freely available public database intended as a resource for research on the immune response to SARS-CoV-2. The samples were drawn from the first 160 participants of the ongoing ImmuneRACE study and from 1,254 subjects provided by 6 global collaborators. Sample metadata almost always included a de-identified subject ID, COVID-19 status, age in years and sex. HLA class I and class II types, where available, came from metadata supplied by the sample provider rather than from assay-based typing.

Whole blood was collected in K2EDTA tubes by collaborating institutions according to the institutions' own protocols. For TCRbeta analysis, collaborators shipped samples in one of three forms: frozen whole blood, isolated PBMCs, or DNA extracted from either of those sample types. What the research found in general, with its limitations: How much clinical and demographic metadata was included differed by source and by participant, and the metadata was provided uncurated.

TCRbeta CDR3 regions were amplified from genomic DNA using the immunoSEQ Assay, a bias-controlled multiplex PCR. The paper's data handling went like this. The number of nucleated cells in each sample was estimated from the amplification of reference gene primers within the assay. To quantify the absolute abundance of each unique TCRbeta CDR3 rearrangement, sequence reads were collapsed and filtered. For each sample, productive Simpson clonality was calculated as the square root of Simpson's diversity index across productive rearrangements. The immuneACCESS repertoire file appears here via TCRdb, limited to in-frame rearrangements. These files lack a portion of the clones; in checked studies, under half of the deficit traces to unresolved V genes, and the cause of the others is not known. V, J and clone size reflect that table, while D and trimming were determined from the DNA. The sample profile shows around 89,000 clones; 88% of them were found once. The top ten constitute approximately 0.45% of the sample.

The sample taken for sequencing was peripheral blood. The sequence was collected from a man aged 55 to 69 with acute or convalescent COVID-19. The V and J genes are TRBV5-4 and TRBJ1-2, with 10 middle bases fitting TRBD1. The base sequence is TGTGCCAGCAGCGCCAGGGACAGGGGCCGTATTGGCTACACCTTC. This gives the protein CASSARDRGRIGYTF.